The present T cell receptor (beta chain) was sequenced within a study of glioma-infiltrating T cells after dendritic cell vaccination. The PCR used 60 V beta and 13 J beta primers. Data came from immunoSEQ multiplex PCR; TCRdb stores just in-frame clones and leaves some out. The sample has roughly 85,000 clones; 85% are singletons. The germline V and J ends were trimmed by 5 bases and 3 bases, with 13 bases remaining between them. The CDR3 consists of 14 residues. The germline gives CDR1 SGHRS, CDR2 YFSETQ. The time point denotes: after dendritic cell vaccination, including at tumor progression/relapse. PBMC were collected before vaccination, two weeks after the third vaccination, and at progression.

The starting material was blood, obtained after dendritic cell vaccination. The chain has TRBV5-1 and TRBJ2-3, with a tentative D call TRBD1 (6 bases). The TCR sequence derives from a human donor with glioblastoma. Here the CDR3 DNA reads TGCGCCAGCAGTCGGGGACAAGAAACAGATACGCAGTATTTT. This sequence encodes CASSRGQETDTQYF.